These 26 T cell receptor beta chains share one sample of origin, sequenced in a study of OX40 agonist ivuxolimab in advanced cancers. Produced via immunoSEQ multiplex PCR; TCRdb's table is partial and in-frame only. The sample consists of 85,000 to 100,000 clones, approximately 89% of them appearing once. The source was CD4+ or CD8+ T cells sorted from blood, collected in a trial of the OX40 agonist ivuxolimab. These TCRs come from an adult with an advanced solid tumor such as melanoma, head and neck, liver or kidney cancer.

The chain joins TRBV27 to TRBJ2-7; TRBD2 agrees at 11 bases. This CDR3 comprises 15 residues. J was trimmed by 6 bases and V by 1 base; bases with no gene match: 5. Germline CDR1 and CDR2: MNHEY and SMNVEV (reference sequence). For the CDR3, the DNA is TGTGCCAGCAGTTTATGGACTAGCGGGCTCGGCGAGCAGTACTTC. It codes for CASSLWTSGLGEQYF.

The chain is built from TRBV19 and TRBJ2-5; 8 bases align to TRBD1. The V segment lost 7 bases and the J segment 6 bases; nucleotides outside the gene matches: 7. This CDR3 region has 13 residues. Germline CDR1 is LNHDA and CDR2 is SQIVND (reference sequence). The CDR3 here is CASTRQGAKTQYF. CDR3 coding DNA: TGTGCCAGTACTCGGCAGGGGGCAAAGACCCAGTACTTC.

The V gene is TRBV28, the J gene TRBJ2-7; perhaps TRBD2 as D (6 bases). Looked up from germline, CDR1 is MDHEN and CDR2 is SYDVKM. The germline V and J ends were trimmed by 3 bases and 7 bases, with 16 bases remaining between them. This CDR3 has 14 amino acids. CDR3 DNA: TGTGCCAGCAGTTTGGTTGGCGGGAAGATAGAGCAGTACTTC. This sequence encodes CASSLVGGKIEQYF.

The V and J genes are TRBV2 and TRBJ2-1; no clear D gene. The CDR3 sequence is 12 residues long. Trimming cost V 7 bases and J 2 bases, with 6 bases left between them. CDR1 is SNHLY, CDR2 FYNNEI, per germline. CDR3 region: CASKAAYNEQFF. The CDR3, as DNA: TGTGCCAGCAAGGCGGCCTACAATGAGCAGTTCTTC.

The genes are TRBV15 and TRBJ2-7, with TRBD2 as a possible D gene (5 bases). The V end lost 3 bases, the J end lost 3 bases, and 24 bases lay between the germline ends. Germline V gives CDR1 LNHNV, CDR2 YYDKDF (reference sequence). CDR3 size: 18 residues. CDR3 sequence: CATSRERVKLGSGYEQYF. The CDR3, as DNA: TGTGCCACCAGCAGGGAGAGGGTAAAGCTAGGGTCCGGCTACGAGCAGTACTTC. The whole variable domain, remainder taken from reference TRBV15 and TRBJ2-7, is DAMVIQNPRYQVTQFGKPVTLSCSQTLNHNVMYWYQQKSSQAPKLLFHYYDKDFNNEADTPDNFQSRRPNTSFCFLDIRSPGLGDTAMYLCATSRERVKLGSGYEQYFGPGTRLTVT.

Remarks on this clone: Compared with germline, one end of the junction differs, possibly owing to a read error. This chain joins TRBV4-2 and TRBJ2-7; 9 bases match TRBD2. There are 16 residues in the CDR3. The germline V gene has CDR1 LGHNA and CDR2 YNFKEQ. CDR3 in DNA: TGTGCCGGCAGCCGGACTAGCGTAGAGGGAGGGGACGAGCAGTACTTC. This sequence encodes CAGSRTSVEGGDEQYF.

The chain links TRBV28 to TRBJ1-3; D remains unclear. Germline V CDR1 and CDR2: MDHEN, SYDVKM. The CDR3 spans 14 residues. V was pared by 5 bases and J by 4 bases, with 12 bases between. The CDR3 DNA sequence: TGTGCCAGCAGTCCCTTCGCGGGGGGAAACACCATATATTTT. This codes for CASSPFAGGNTIYF.

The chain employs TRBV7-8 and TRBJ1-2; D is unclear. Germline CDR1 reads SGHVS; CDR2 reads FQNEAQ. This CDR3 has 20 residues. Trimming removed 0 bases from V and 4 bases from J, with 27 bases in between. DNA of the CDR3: TGTGCCAGCAGCTTAGCTCCGTGGACGGGAGGCAGTAATCGCGGCTATGGCTACACCTTC. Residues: CASSLAPWTGGSNRGYGYTF.

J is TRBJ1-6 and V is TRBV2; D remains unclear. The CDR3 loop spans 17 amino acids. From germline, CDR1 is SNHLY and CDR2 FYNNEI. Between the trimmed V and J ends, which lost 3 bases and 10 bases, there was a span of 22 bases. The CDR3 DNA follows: TGTGCCAGCAGTGAGACTAATGGACGGAACATTGGGTCACCCCTCCACTTT. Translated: CASSETNGRNIGSPLHF. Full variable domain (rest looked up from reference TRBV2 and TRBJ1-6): EPEVTQTPSHQVTQMGQEVILRCVPISNHLYFYWYRQILGQKVEFLVSFYNNEISEKSEIFDDQFSVERPDGSNFTLKIRSTKLEDSAMYFCASSETNGRNIGSPLHFGNGTRLTVT.

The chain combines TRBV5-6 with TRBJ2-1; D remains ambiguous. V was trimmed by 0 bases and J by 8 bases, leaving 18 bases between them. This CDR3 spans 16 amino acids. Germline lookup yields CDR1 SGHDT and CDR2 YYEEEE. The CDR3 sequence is CASSLAGPTLGDEQFF. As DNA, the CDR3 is TGTGCCAGCAGCTTGGCAGGCCCGACCCTCGGCGATGAGCAGTTCTTC. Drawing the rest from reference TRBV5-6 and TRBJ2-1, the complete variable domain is DAGVTQSPTHLIKTRGQQVTLRCSPKSGHDTVSWYQQALGQGPQFIFQYYEEEERQRGNFPDRFSGHQFPNYSSELNVNALLLGDSALYLCASSLAGPTLGDEQFFGPGTRLTVL.

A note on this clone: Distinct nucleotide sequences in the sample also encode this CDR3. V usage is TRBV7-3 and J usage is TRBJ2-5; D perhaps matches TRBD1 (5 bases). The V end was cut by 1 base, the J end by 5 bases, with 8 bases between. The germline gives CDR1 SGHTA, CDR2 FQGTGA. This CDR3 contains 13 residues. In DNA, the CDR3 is TGTGCCAGCAGCTTAAATTCAGGGGAGACCCAGTACTTC. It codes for CASSLNSGETQYF. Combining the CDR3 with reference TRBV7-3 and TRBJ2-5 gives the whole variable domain GAGVSQTPSNKVTEKGKYVELRCDPISGHTALYWYRQSLGQGPEFLIYFQGTGAADDSGLPNDRFFAVRPEGSVSTLKIQRTERGDSAVYLCASSLNSGETQYFGPGTRLLVL.

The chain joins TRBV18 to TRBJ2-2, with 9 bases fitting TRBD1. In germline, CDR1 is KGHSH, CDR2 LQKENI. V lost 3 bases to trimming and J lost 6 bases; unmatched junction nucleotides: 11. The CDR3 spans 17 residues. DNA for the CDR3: TGTGCCAGCTCACCGATCCGGACAGGGGTTAGTGCCGGGGAGCTGTTTTTT. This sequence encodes CASSPIRTGVSAGELFF.

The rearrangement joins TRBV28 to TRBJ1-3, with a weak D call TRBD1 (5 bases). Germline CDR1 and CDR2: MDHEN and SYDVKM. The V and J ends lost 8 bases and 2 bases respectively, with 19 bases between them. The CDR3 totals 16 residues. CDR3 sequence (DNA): TGTGCCAGCCTCCGCGGGGGGGATCAAGCTGGAAACACCATATATTTT. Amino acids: CASLRGGDQAGNTIYF.

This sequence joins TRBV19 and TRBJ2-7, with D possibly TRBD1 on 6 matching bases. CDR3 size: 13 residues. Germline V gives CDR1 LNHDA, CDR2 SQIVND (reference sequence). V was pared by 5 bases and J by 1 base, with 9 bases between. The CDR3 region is CASSRGQSYEQYF. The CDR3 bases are TGTGCCAGTAGTCGAGGACAGTCCTACGAGCAGTACTTC.

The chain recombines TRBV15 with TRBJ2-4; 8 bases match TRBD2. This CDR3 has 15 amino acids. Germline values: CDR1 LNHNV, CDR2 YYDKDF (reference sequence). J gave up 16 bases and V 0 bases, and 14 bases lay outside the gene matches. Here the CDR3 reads CATSRDTGGRGRYYF. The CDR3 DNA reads TGTGCCACCAGCAGAGACACGGGAGGGCGGGGGCGTTACTACTTC.

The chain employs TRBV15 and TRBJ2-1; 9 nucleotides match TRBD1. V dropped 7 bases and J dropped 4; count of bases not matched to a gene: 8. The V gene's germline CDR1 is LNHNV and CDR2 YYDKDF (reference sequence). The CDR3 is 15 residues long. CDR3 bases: TGTGCCACCATCAGCGGGGACAGGGATTACAATGAGCAGTTCTTC. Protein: CATISGDRDYNEQFF.

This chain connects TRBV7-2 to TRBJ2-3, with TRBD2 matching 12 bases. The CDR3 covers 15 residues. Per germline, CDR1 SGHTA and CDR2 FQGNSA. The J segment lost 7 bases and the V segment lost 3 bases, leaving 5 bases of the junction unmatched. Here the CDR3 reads CASSLTSGSPNTQYF. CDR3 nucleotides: TGTGCCAGCAGCTTGACTAGCGGGAGTCCCAATACGCAGTATTTT.

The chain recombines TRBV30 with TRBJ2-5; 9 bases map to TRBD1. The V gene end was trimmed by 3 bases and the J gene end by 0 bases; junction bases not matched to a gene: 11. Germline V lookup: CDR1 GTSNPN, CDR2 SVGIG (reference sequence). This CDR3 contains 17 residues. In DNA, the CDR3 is TGTGCCTGGAGAATGAGACAGGGGGGAATGTACCAAGAGACCCAGTACTTC. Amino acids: CAWRMRQGGMYQETQYF.

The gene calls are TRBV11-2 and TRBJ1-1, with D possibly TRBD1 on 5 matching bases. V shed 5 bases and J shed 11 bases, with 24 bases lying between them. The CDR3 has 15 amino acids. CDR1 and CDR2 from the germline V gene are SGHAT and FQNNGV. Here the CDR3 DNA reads TGTGCCAGCAGCCTATTGAGAAAGGGGCAGGGAAGGGCTTTCTTT. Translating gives CASSLLRKGQGRAFF.

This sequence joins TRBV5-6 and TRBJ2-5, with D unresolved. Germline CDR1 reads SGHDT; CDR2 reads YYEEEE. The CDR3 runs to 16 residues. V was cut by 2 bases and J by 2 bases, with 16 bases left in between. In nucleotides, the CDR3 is TGTGCCAGCAGCTTCGGGCGAAACGACGGGCAAGAGACCCAGTACTTC. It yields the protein CASSFGRNDGQETQYF.

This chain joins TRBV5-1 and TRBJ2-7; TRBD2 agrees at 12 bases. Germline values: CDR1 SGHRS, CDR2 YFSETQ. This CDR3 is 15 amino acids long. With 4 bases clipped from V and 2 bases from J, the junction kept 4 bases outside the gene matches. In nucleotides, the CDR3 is TGCGCCAGCAGCCAAACTAGCGGGAGGACCTACGAGCAGTACTTC. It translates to CASSQTSGRTYEQYF.

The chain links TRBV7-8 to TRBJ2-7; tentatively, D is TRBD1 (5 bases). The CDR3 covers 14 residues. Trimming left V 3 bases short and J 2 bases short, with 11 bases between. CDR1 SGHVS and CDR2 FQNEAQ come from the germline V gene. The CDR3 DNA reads TGTGCCAGCAGCTTTGGTACAGGCACCTACGAGCAGTACTTC. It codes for CASSFGTGTYEQYF.

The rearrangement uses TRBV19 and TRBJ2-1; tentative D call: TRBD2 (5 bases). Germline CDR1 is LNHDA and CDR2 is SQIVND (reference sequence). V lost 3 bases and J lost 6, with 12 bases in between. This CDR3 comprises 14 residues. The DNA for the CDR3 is TGTGCCAGTAGTATTTATCCCCGGGGCAATGAGCAGTTCTTC. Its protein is CASSIYPRGNEQFF.

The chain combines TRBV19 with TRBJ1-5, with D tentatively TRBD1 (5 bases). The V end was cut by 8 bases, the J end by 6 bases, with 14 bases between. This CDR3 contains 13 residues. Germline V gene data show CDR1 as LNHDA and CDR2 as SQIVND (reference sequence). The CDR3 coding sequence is TGTGCCAGTTCGAGGTCGGGGACTCAGCCCCAGCATTTT. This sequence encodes CASSRSGTQPQHF.

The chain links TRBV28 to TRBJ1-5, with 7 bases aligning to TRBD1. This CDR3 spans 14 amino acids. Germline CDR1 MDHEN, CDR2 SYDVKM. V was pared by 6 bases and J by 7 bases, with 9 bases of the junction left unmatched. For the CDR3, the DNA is TGTGCCAGCAGAGAGTCAGGGGGTAGGCAGCCCCAGCATTTT. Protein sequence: CASRESGGRQPQHF.

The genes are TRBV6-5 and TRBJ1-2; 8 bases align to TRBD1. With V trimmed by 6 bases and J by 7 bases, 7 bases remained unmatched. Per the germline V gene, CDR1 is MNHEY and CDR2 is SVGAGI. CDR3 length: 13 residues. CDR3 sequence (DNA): TGTGCCAGCAGAGAGGACAGGGCCTCTGGCTACACCTTC. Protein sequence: CASREDRASGYTF.